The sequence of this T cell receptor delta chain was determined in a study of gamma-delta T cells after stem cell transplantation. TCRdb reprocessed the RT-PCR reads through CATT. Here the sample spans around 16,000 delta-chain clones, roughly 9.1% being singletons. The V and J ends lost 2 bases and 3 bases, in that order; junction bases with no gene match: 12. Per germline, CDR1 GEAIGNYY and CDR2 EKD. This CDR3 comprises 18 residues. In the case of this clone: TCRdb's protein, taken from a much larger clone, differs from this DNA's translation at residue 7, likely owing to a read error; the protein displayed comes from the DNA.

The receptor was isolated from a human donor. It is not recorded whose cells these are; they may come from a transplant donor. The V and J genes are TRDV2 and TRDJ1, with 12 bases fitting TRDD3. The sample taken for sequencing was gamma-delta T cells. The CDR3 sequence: CACDMLPGGYAGADKLIF. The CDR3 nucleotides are TGTGCCTGTGACATGCTACCTGGGGGATACGCGGGGGCCGATAAACTCATCTTT.